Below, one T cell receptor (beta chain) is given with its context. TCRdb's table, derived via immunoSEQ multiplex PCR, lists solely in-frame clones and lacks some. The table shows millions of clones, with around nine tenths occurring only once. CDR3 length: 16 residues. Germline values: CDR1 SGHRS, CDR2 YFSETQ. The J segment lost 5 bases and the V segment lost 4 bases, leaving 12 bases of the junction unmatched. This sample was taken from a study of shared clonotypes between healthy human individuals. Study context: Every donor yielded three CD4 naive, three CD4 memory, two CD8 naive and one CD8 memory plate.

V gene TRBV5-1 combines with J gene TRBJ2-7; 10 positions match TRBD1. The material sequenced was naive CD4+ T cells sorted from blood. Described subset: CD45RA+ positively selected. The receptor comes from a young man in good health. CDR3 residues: CASSGNLGQGTNEQYF. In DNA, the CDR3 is TGCGCCAGCAGCGGGAACCTGGGACAGGGGACTAACGAGCAGTACTTC.